The following is a T cell receptor beta chain sequence with its context. Its matching antigen is unknown. The sample belongs to a study of post-analysis software for immune sequencing data. Study outcomes and limitations: Patients showed TRBV5-6, TRBV5-1 and TRBV20-1 among five TRBV segments more frequent than in controls.

Researchers reported that TCR beta cDNA libraries carried unique molecular identifiers. TCRdb itself ran the PCR reads through MiXCR, one entry per CDR3 protein. The sample consists of around 710,000 distinct CDR3 sequences, under 60% of them appearing once. This CDR3 has 17 residues. V lost 3 bases to trimming and J lost 0 bases; unmatched junction nucleotides: 8. CDR1 is PRHDT and CDR2 is FYEKMQ in the germline V gene (reference sequence). This clonotype was sampled from a girl under 18 with multiple sclerosis. This chain joins TRBV13 and TRBJ2-7, with 10 bases fitting TRBD1. The sequenced sample was blood. As DNA, the CDR3 is TGTGCCAGCAGCTTCGGCCATCGGGACAGGGGCTCCTACGAGCAGTACTTC. It yields the protein CASSFGHRDRGSYEQYF.